The present TCR beta chain was sequenced within a study of control samples from healthy donors and cancer patients. CDR3 length: 13 residues. The germline V and J ends were trimmed by 3 bases and 10 bases, with 14 bases remaining between them. Germline V gene lookup returns CDR1 LNHNV and CDR2 YYDKDF (reference sequence). Measured with immunoSEQ multiplex PCR; TCRdb has only the in-frame clones, and not every one. The repertoire holds about 70,000 clones, approximately 94% seen once, with approximately 2.8% in the top ten. The chain joins TRBV15 to TRBJ2-3; D gene uncertain. Material: blood. This receptor was taken from a woman aged 25 to 39 in good health. The CDR3: CATSSGNGVAQYF. For the CDR3, the DNA is TGTGCCACCAGCAGCGGTAACGGAGTTGCGCAGTATTTT. Full variable domain (remainder filled in from reference TRBV15 and TRBJ2-3): DAMVIQNPRYQVTQFGKPVTLSCSQTLNHNVMYWYQQKSSQAPKLLFHYYDKDFNNEADTPDNFQSRRPNTSFCFLDIRSPGLGDTAMYLCATSSGNGVAQYFGPGTRLTVL.